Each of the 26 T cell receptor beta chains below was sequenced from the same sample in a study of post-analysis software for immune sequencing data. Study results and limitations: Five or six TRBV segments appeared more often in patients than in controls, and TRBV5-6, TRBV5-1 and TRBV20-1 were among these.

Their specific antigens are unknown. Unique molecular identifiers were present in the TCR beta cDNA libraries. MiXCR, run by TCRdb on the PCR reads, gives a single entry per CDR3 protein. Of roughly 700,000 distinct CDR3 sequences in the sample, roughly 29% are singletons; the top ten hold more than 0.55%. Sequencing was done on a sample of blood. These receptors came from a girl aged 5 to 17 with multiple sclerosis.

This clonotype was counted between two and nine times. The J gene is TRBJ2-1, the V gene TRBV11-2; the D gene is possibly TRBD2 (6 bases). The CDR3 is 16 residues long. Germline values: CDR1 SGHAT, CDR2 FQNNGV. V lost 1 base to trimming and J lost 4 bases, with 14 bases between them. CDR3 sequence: CASSLGVRGSYNEQFF. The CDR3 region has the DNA TGTGCCAGCAGCTTAGGGGTCCGGGGGAGTTACAATGAGCAGTTCTTC.

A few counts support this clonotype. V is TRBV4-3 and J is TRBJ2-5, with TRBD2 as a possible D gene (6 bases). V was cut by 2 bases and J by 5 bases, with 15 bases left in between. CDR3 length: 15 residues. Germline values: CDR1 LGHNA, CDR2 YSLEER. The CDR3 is CASSQMRGAQETQYF. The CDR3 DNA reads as TGCGCCAGCAGCCAAATGCGCGGGGCACAGGAGACCCAGTACTTC.

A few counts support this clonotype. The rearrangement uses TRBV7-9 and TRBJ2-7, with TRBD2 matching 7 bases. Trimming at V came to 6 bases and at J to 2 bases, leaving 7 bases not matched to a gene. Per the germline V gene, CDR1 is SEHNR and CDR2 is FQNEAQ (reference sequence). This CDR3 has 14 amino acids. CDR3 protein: CASSSGGSPYEQYF. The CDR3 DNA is TGTGCCAGCAGTTCGGGCGGGAGCCCCTACGAGCAGTACTTC.

The CDR3 bases are TGCGCCAGCAACTCCGGACAGGGACTCTATGGCTACACCTTC. Protein: CASNSGQGLYGYTF. The V and J genes are TRBV5-1 and TRBJ1-2, with 8 bases aligning to TRBD1. The CDR3 sequence is 14 residues long. Germline CDR1 reads SGHRS; CDR2 reads YFSETQ. The ends lost 6 bases at V and 4 bases at J; junction bases unmatched: 8. The variable domain in full, with the rest retrieved from reference TRBV5-1 and TRBJ1-2, is KAGVTQTPRYLIKTRGQQVTLSCSPISGHRSVSWYQQTPGQGLQFLFEYFSETQRNKGNFPGRFSGRQFSNSRSEMNVSTLELGDSALYLCASNSGQGLYGYTFGSGTRLTVV.

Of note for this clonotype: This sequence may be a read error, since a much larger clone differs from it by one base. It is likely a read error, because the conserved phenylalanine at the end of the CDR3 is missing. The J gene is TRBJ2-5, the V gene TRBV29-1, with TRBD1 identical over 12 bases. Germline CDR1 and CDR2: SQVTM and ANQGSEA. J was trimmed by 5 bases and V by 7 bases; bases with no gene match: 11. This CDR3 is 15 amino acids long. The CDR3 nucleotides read TGCAGCGCCGAGGGGACAGGGGGCTTCGTGGAGACCCAGTACGTC. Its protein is CSAEGTGGFVETQYV.

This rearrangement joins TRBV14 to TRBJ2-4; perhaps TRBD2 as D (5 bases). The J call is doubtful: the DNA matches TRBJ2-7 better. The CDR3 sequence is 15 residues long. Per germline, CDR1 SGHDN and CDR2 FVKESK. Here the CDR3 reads CASSQNAGTFHEQYF. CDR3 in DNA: TGTGCCAGCAGCCAAAACGCGGGCACATTCCACGAGCAGTACTTC.

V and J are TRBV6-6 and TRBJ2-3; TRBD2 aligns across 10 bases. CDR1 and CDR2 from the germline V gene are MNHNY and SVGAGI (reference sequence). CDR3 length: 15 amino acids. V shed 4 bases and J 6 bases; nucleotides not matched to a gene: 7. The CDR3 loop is CASSWASGSGDTQYF. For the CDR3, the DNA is TGTGCCAGCAGTTGGGCTAGCGGGAGCGGGGATACGCAGTATTTT.

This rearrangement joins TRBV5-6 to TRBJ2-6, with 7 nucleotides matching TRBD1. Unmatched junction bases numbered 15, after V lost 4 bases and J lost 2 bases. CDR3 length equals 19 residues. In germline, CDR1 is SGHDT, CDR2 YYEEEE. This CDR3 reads CASSPEFRGHSAGANVLTF. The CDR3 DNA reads TGTGCCAGCAGCCCAGAGTTTAGGGGGCACTCGGCTGGGGCCAACGTCCTGACTTTC.

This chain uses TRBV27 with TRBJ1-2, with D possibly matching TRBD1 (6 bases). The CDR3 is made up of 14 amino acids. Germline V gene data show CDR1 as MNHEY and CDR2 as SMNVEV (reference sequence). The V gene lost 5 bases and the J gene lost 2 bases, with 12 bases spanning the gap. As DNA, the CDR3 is TGTGCCAGCAGTGGACAGAACGGCAACTATGGCTACACCTTC. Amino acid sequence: CASSGQNGNYGYTF.

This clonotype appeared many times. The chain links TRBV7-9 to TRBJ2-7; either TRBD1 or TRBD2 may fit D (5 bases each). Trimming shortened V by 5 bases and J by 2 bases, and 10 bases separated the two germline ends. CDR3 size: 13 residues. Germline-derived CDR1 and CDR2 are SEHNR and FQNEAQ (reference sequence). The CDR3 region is CASSPRGAYEQYF. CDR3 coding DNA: TGTGCCAGCAGCCCTCGAGGGGCCTACGAGCAGTACTTC.

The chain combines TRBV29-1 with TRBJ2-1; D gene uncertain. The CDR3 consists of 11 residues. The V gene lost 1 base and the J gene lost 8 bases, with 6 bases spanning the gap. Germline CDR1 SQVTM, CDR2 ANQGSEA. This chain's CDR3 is CSVEGVDEQFF. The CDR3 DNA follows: TGCAGCGTTGAAGGTGTGGATGAGCAGTTCTTC.

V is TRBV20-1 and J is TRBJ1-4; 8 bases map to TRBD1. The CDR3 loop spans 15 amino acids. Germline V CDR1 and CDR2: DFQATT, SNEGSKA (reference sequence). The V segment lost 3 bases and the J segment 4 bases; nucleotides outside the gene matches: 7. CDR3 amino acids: CSASQGATRNEKLFF. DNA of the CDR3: TGCAGTGCTAGCCAGGGGGCAACCCGTAATGAAAAACTGTTTTTT.

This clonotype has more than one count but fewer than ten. CDR3 in amino acids: CNTEARQSNYGYTF. The CDR3 coding sequence is TGCAATACAGAAGCCCGACAGTCTAACTATGGCTACACCTTC. The chain is built from TRBV20-1 and TRBJ1-2, with D perhaps TRBD1 (5 bases). The CDR3 is made up of 14 amino acids. Germline V gene sequence: CDR1 DFQATT, CDR2 SNEGSKA (reference sequence).

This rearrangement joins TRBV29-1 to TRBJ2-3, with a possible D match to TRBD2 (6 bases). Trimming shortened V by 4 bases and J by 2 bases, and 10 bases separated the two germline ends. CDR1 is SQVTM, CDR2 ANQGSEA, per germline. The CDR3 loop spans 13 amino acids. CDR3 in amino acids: CSVAGLITDTQYF. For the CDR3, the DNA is TGCAGCGTTGCCGGACTAATCACAGATACGCAGTATTTT.

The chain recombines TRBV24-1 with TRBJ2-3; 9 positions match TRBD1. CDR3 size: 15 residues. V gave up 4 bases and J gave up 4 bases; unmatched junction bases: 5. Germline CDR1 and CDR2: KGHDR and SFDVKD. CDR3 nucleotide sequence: TGTGCCACCAGTGACAAGACAGGGGGGGCAGATACGCAGTATTTT. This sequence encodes CATSDKTGGADTQYF.

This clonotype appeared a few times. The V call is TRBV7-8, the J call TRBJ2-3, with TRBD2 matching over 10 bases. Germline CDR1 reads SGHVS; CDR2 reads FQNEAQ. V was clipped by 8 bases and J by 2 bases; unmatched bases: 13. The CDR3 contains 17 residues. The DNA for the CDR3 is TGTGCCAGCTCCGGGTCGGCTAGCGGGGGATTCACAGATACGCAGTATTTT. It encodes CASSGSASGGFTDTQYF.

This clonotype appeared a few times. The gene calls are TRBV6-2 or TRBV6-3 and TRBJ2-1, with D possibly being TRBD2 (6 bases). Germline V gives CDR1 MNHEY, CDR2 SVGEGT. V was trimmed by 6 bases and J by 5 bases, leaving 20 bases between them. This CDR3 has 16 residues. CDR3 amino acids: CASSPWAAGMDNEQFF. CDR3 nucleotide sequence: TGTGCCAGCAGCCCCTGGGCGGCGGGGATGGACAATGAGCAGTTCTTC.

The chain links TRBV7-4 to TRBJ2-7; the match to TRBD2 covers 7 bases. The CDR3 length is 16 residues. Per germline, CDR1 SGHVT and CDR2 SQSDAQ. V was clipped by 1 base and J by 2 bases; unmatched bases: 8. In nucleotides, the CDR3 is TGTGCCAGCAGCTTAGTTTCGCGGGAGAGGCCCTACGAGCAGTACTTC. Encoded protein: CASSLVSRERPYEQYF.

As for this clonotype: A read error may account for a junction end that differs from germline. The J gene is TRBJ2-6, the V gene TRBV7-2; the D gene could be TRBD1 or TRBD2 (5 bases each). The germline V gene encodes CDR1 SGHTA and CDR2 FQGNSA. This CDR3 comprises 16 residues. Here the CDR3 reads CASSLGGWAGADVLTF. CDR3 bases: TGTGCCAGCAGCTTAGGGGGATGGGCCGGGGCCGACGTCCTGACTTTC.

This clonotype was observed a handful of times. The CDR3 spells CASSLPGANTEAFF. The DNA of the CDR3 is TGTGCCAGCAGCTTGCCAGGGGCCAACACTGAAGCTTTCTTT. The chain has TRBV12-3 or TRBV12-4 and TRBJ1-1; D possibly corresponds to TRBD1 (6 bases). The CDR3 has 14 residues. V was clipped by 6 bases and J by 2 bases, with 13 bases between them.

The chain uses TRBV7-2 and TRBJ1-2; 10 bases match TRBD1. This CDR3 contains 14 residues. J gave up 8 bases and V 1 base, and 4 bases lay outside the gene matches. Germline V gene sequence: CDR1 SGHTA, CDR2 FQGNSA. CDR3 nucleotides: TGTGCCAGCAGCTTAGAGGGACAGGGGTTCGGCTACACCTTC. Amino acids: CASSLEGQGFGYTF.

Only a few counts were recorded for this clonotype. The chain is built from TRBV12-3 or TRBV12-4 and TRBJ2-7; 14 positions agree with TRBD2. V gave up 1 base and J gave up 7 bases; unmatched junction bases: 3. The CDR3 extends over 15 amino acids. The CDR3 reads CASSLEGLAGDEQYF. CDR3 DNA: TGTGCCAGCAGTTTAGAGGGACTAGCGGGGGATGAGCAGTACTTC.

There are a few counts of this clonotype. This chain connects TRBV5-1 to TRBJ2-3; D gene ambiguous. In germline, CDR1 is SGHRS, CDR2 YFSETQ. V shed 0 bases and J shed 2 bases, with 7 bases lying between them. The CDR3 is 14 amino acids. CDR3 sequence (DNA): TGCGCCAGCAGCTTGGTACAGAACACAGATACGCAGTATTTT. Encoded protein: CASSLVQNTDTQYF.

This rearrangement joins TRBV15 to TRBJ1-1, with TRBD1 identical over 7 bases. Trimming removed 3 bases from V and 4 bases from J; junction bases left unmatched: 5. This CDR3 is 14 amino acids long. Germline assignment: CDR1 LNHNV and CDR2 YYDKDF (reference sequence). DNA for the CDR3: TGTGCCACCAGCAGCAGAAGACAGGGCACTGAAGCTTTCTTT. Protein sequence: CATSSRRQGTEAFF.

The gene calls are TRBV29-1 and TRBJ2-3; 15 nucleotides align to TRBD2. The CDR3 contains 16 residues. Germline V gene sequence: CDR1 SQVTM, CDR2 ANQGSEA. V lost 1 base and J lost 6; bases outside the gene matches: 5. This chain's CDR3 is CSVEGGLAGGVDTQYF. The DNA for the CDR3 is TGCAGCGTTGAAGGTGGACTAGCGGGAGGGGTGGATACGCAGTATTTT.

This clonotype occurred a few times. This CDR3 is CASSTRQGNNTF. The CDR3 DNA sequence: TGTGCCAGCAGTACCCGACAGGGGAACAACACCTTC. The rearrangement links TRBV12-3 or TRBV12-4 to TRBJ1-2, with 8 bases fitting TRBD1. The CDR3 consists of 12 residues. The ends lost 5 bases at V and 12 bases at J; junction bases unmatched: 8.